This TCR beta chain was profiled in a study of CD8 T cells in Susac syndrome. Random hexamers served to reverse transcribe roughly 0.45 to 1 ug RNA. The amplification used immunoSEQ multiplex PCR on TCR beta CDR3; it spanned 54 Vbeta and 13 Jbeta. One entry per CDR3 protein results from TCRdb running MiXCR on the immunoSEQ multiplex PCR reads. The data hold approximately 190,000 distinct CDR3 sequences, with roughly 90% observed a single time. TEMRA cells were enriched by FACS, while CD8+ and CD4+ T cells were obtained through a negative isolation that was performed magnetically. V lost 1 base to trimming and J lost 4 bases, with 8 bases between them. The CDR3 is 13 residues long. In germline, CDR1 is SGDLS, CDR2 YYNGEE. With regard to this clonotype: Its antigen is currently unknown.

The study, taken as a whole, reports: In Susac syndrome, CD4+ T cell repertoires lacked any clonal expansion.

The source material was CD4+ T cells from PBMCs. The receptor was isolated from a human donor with Susac syndrome. This chain uses TRBV9 with TRBJ1-1; D is undetermined. The CDR3: CASSVRGGTEAFF. The CDR3 nucleotides are TGTGCCAGCAGCGTACGGGGAGGCACTGAAGCTTTCTTT.